This TCR beta chain was captured by sequencing in a study of Ad26.COV2.S vaccination and SARS-CoV-2 variants. Across the study: Once or twice, 56 days apart, Ad26.COV2.S was delivered intramuscularly.

Assay: immunoSEQ multiplex PCR; the TCRdb copy retains only in-frame clones and omits some. This table holds 400,000 or so clones, approximately 91% found once. V gave up 11 bases and J gave up 1 base; unmatched junction bases: 8. The CDR3 has 14 residues. Germline lookup yields CDR1 ENHRY and CDR2 SYGVKD. The treatment: about 20 received Ad26.COV2.S at low or high dose, single or two shots; 5 received placebo; per-sample allocation not given. After the first vaccine or placebo injection, samples were drawn on day 63. This TCR was recovered from a person aged 18-60 years who received the Ad26.COV2.S COVID-19 vaccine or a placebo. Here the sequenced sample was peripheral blood, taken in a trial of Ad26.COV2.S vaccine versus placebo. The J gene is TRBJ2-3, the V gene TRBV10-3, with 8 bases aligning to TRBD2. As DNA, the CDR3 is TGTGCCTCCAAGCGGGGGAGAGGCACAGATACGCAGTATTTT. It encodes CASKRGRGTDTQYF.